The next 20 T cell receptor beta chains were all read from a single sample in a study of T cell responses to AZD1222 COVID-19 vaccine. The data were produced by immunoSEQ multiplex PCR, yet TCRdb's version contains in-frame clones alone and is incomplete. The table includes 130,000 or so clones, over 80% detected once. The specimen comprised peripheral blood, sampled on day 0 of AZD1222 vaccination. The receptors here all came from an adult in good health.

The rearrangement joins TRBV28 to TRBJ1-5; D is perhaps TRBD1 (5 bases). The CDR3 length is 15 residues. Germline lookup yields CDR1 MDHEN and CDR2 SYDVKM. The V gene lost 6 bases and the J gene lost 4 bases, with 16 bases spanning the gap. The CDR3 here is CASSWGVRANQPQHF. In DNA form, the CDR3 reads TGTGCCAGCAGCTGGGGGGTCAGGGCTAATCAGCCCCAGCATTTT.

V gene TRBV7-8 combines with J gene TRBJ2-7, with 11 positions matching TRBD2. CDR3 length: 15 amino acids. Germline V gives CDR1 SGHVS, CDR2 FQNEAQ. The trim removed 4 bases at V and 2 bases at J, leaving 4 bases unmatched. DNA for the CDR3: TGTGCCAGCAGCTCCCTAGCGGGAGGCCCCTACGAGCAGTACTTC. It translates to CASSSLAGGPYEQYF.

This chain connects TRBV7-9 to TRBJ2-5; no firm D call. This CDR3 is built from 13 residues. V was cut by 3 bases and J by 3 bases, with 8 bases left in between. Germline CDR1 and CDR2: SEHNR and FQNEAQ (reference sequence). CDR3 residues: CASSFSVKETQYF. In DNA, the CDR3 is TGTGCCAGCAGCTTCAGTGTTAAAGAGACCCAGTACTTC.

A remark on this clone: The junction shows a germline mismatch at one end, possibly a read error. The genes are TRBV19 and TRBJ1-2; D is perhaps TRBD1 (5 bases). The CDR3 runs 13 residues. In germline, CDR1 is LNHDA, CDR2 SQIVND (reference sequence). The CDR3 is CASCMTDRYGYTF. CDR3 in DNA: TGTGCCAGTTGTATGACAGACCGCTATGGCTACACCTTC.

CDR3 loop: CASSLPGLKIVETQYF. The CDR3 coding sequence is TGTGCCAGCAGCTTACCGGGACTGAAAATCGTTGAGACCCAGTACTTC. This chain joins TRBV5-5 and TRBJ2-5; D may be TRBD2 (6 bases). This CDR3 spans 16 amino acids. Germline loops: CDR1 SGHKS, CDR2 YYEKEE (reference sequence). The V end lost 2 bases, the J end lost 5 bases, and 19 bases lay between the germline ends.

The rearrangement joins TRBV29-1 to TRBJ1-4; 10 positions agree with TRBD1. J was trimmed by 2 bases and V by 5 bases; bases with no gene match: 5. Germline V gene sequence: CDR1 SQVTM, CDR2 ANQGSEA. This CDR3 contains 15 residues. The CDR3 bases are TGCAGCGTTTACGACAGGGGGCACACTAATGAAAAACTGTTTTTT. This sequence encodes CSVYDRGHTNEKLFF.

The genes are TRBV30 and TRBJ1-1; D unclear. Looked up from germline, CDR1 is GTSNPN and CDR2 is SVGIG (reference sequence). The CDR3 totals 16 residues. V shed 0 bases and J shed 1 base, with 15 bases lying between them. CDR3 DNA sequence: TGTGCCTGGAGTGTGGGTCGGGTGCGGGGGAACACTGAAGCTTTCTTT. It translates to CAWSVGRVRGNTEAFF.

The rearrangement links TRBV6-2 or TRBV6-3 to TRBJ2-1, with D possibly matching TRBD1 (6 bases). V was pared by 2 bases and J by 5 bases, with 7 bases between. Germline-derived CDR1 and CDR2 are MNHEY and SVGEGT. This CDR3 comprises 13 residues. CDR3 nucleotides: TGTGCCAGCAGTTACCGGGACAACAATGAGCAGTTCTTC. Translation: CASSYRDNNEQFF.

This chain uses TRBV6-5 with TRBJ1-2; a weak D match, TRBD1 (5 bases). The CDR3 spans 12 residues. Per the germline V gene, CDR1 is MNHEY and CDR2 is SVGAGI. Deletions cut 4 bases from V and 14 bases from J, with 17 bases between. CDR3 residues: CASSSSDRRITF. The CDR3 DNA is TGTGCCAGCAGTTCCTCCGACAGAAGGATTACCTTC.

This clone was detected only once. The chain is built from TRBV11-2 and TRBJ2-7; D unresolved. Germline V gene lookup returns CDR1 SGHAT and CDR2 FQNNGV. The CDR3 has 16 residues. V dropped 5 bases and J dropped 6 bases, with 23 bases sitting between them. Here the CDR3 DNA reads TGTGCCAGCAGCCAAGATAGAATTTTCACGGGCGGCGAGCAGTACTTC. This translates into CASSQDRIFTGGEQYF.

The chain recombines TRBV3-1 (or the pseudogene TRBV3-2) with TRBJ1-6; D is undetermined. V was clipped by 3 bases and J by 9 bases, with 21 bases between them. Germline V gives CDR1 LGHDT, CDR2 YNNKEL (reference sequence). The CDR3 extends over 17 amino acids. DNA for the CDR3: TGTGCCAGCAGCCACCTCAGAGAGCGGGTGGGCAGTTCACCCCTCCACTTT. It translates to CASSHLRERVGSSPLHF.

The chain carries TRBV18 and TRBJ1-4; 7 positions match TRBD1. J was trimmed by 6 bases and V by 3 bases; bases with no gene match: 7. This CDR3 contains 15 residues. Looked up from germline, CDR1 is KGHSH and CDR2 is LQKENI. CDR3 residues: CASSPRQGPDEKLFF. CDR3 in DNA: TGTGCCAGCTCACCCAGACAGGGTCCCGATGAAAAACTGTTTTTT.

The chain couples TRBV7-6 to TRBJ1-1; TRBD1 is a possible D gene (5 bases). V gave up 4 bases and J gave up 1 base, with 13 bases separating them. Per germline, CDR1 SGHVS and CDR2 FNYEAQ. The CDR3 is 15 amino acids. CDR3 in DNA: TGTGCCAGCAGCTCCTTAGACACAGGGAACACTGAAGCTTTCTTT. It yields the protein CASSSLDTGNTEAFF.

This clone was seen a single time. V is TRBV19 and J is TRBJ2-1; 8 nucleotides match TRBD2. The CDR3 is 15 amino acids. Trimming took 1 base from V and 7 from J; bases not matched to a gene: 6. Germline V gene data show CDR1 as LNHDA and CDR2 as SQIVND (reference sequence). The CDR3, as DNA: TGTGCCAGTAGTATAGCCGGGACTAGACGAAATGAGCAGTTCTTC. It encodes CASSIAGTRRNEQFF. Based on the CDR3 plus reference TRBV19 and TRBJ2-1, the full variable domain is DGGITQSPKYLFRKEGQNVTLSCEQNLNHDAMYWYRQDPGQGLRLIYYSQIVNDFQKGDIAEGYSVSREKKESFPLTVTSAQKNPTAFYLCASSIAGTRRNEQFFGPGTRLTVL.

This chain joins TRBV2 and TRBJ1-5; D is uncertain. The germline CDR1 and CDR2 sequences are SNHLY and FYNNEI. The V gene lost 1 base and the J gene lost 2 bases, with 6 bases spanning the gap. The CDR3 totals 14 residues. The CDR3 loop is CASSEGQGNQPQHF. CDR3 in DNA: TGTGCCAGCAGTGAAGGCCAGGGCAATCAGCCCCAGCATTTT.

V gene TRBV27 combines with J gene TRBJ2-7; 7 positions match TRBD1. This CDR3 is 15 amino acids long. Germline assignment: CDR1 MNHEY and CDR2 SMNVEV (reference sequence). V was clipped by 5 bases and J by 3 bases; unmatched bases: 10. The CDR3 here is CASSTVTGVGYEQYF. The CDR3 coding sequence is TGTGCCAGCAGTACCGTTACAGGGGTCGGCTACGAGCAGTACTTC.

V usage is TRBV19 and J usage is TRBJ1-2; a possible D gene is TRBD1 (6 bases). V shed 6 bases and J shed 2 bases, with 16 bases lying between them. The CDR3 spans 15 residues. Germline-derived CDR1 and CDR2 are LNHDA and SQIVND (reference sequence). CDR3 in amino acids: CASRIGTTQNYGYTF. For the CDR3, the DNA is TGTGCCAGTAGAATCGGGACAACGCAGAACTATGGCTACACCTTC.

V usage is TRBV27 and J usage is TRBJ2-6; D gene uncertain. This CDR3 has 15 amino acids. Deletions cut 3 bases from V and 0 bases from J, with 6 bases between. Germline V lookup: CDR1 MNHEY, CDR2 SMNVEV (reference sequence). The CDR3 DNA is TGTGCCAGCAGTTTTCTGGTCTCTGGGGCCAACGTCCTGACTTTC. Translation gives CASSFLVSGANVLTF.

The chain couples TRBV6-5 to TRBJ1-6, with D possibly being TRBD1 (5 bases). V gave up 4 bases and J gave up 8 bases, with 9 bases separating them. Germline CDR1 and CDR2: MNHEY and SVGAGI. There are 13 residues in the CDR3. The CDR3 is CASSSRVDSPLHF. The CDR3 DNA reads as TGTGCCAGCAGTTCCAGGGTTGATTCACCCCTCCACTTT.

The J gene is TRBJ2-3, the V gene TRBV27, with 10 positions matching TRBD2. This CDR3 has 15 amino acids. Germline CDR1 is MNHEY and CDR2 is SMNVEV (reference sequence). The V gene end was trimmed by 6 bases and the J gene end by 3 bases; junction bases not matched to a gene: 6. This chain's CDR3 is CASSPGTSETDTQYF. CDR3 coding DNA: TGTGCCAGCAGCCCCGGGACTAGCGAGACAGATACGCAGTATTTT.